A selection of T cell receptor beta chains follows, all from one sample in a study of OX40 agonist ivuxolimab in advanced cancers. Sequenced by immunoSEQ multiplex PCR; TCRdb stores in-frame clones only, minus some. In the table there are tens of thousands of clones, 75% to 95% of which are singletons. The starting material was CD4+ or CD8+ T cells sorted from blood, obtained in a trial of the OX40 agonist ivuxolimab. These receptors were obtained from an adult with an advanced solid tumor such as melanoma, head and neck, liver or kidney cancer. CDR3s include the opening cysteine and the closing phenylalanine or tryptophan. D genes are given only for firm matches. For some rows the clone size is stated as once, few or many, or as a class when expanded; others skip it.

D gene	V gene	clone size	J gene	CDR3 DNA	CDR3 protein
TRBD2	TRBV4-2	.	TRBJ2-3	TGTGCCAGCAGCCAAACTTTTGCCGGGACTAGCGGGGGTCGGACAGATACGCAGTATTTT	CASSQTFAGTSGGRTDTQYF
.	TRBV27	.	TRBJ2-4	TGTGCCAGCAGTTTAGGAAGAGTGGCCAAAAACATTCAGTACTTC	CASSLGRVAKNIQYF
.	TRBV4-1	.	TRBJ2-2	TGCGCCAGCAGCCAAGATCAGTCTAGCGCCGGGGAGCTGTTTTTT	CASSQDQSSAGELFF
.	TRBV7-2	few	TRBJ1-5	TGTGCCAGCAGCTTAGCGATAGGAGGATCTAGCAATCAGCCCCAGCATTTT	CASSLAIGGSSNQPQHF
.	TRBV6-6	once	TRBJ2-7	TGTGCCAGCAGGCCAGGGTCGAACCACGAGCAGTACTTC	CASRPGSNHEQYF
TRBD2	TRBV15	.	TRBJ2-7	TGTGCCACCAGCAGCTTACTAGCGGGGGGCCCCTACGAGCAGTACTTC	CATSSLLAGGPYEQYF
.	TRBV14	.	TRBJ1-4	TGTGCCAGCAGCCGGGAAGGGTCCGGTGAAAAACTGTTTTTT	CASSREGSGEKLFF
.	TRBV5-6	.	TRBJ1-2	TGTGCCAGCAGCTTGCAGGGTCCCTCCTATGGCTACACCTTC	CASSLQGPSYGYTF
.	TRBV7-3	.	TRBJ2-2	TGTGCCAGCAGCCCCTACAGGGACACCGGGGAGCTGTTTTTT	CASSPYRDTGELFF
.	TRBV19	.	TRBJ1-4	TGTGCCAGTAGTATATCTGGGGGTGCTAATGAAAAACTGTTTTTT	CASSISGGANEKLFF
TRBD1	TRBV6-5	.	TRBJ1-5	TGTGCCAGCAGTTCGATACAGGGGCCCAACAGACAGCCCCAGCATTTT	CASSSIQGPNRQPQHF
.	TRBV10-1	.	TRBJ2-4	TGCGCCAGCAGTGAGTCGAGCCAAGGAGATAAAAACATTCAGTACTTC	CASSESSQGDKNIQYF
.	TRBV7-3	.	TRBJ1-1	TGTGCCAGCAGCTTTGACACGAACACTGAAGCTTTCTTT	CASSFDTNTEAFF
.	TRBV7-9	.	TRBJ2-5	TGTGCCAGCAGCTTAGCTGCCGAATATGGAGAGACCCAGTACTTC	CASSLAAEYGETQYF
TRBD1	TRBV10-1	.	TRBJ2-5	TGCGCCAGCAGTGAGCGACAGGGGTTAGGGGGCCAAGAGACCCAGTACTTC	CASSERQGLGGQETQYF
.	TRBV5-1	.	TRBJ1-1	TGCGCCAGCAGCTTGGGTCCACCCGACACTGAAGCTTTCTTT	CASSLGPPDTEAFF
TRBD1	TRBV30	.	TRBJ1-6	TGTGCCTGGAGAAGGACAGGGGCGGATTCACCCCTCCACTTT	CAWRRTGADSPLHF
TRBD1	TRBV11-2	.	TRBJ2-7	TGTGCCAGCAGCGCGGGGACAGGGGGCATGTACGAGCAGTACTTC	CASSAGTGGMYEQYF
TRBD1	TRBV27	.	TRBJ1-2	TGTGCCAGCAGTTTACGGACAGGGAGTGGCTACACCTTC	CASSLRTGSGYTF
.	TRBV5-1	.	TRBJ1-5	TGCGCCAGCAGCCGGGACAAAAGCGGGGGTCAGCCCCAGCATTTT	CASSRDKSGGQPQHF
TRBD1	TRBV15	.	TRBJ2-1	TGTGCCACCAGCAGAGATATGTACAGGGGGAATGAGCAGTTCTTC	CATSRDMYRGNEQFF
TRBD1	TRBV2	.	TRBJ2-7	TGTGCCAGCAGTACCCGGGACAGGGTTTCCCACGAGCAGTACTTC	CASSTRDRVSHEQYF
.	TRBV6-5	once	TRBJ1-1	TGTGCCACCCGGACGGCTGTGGCCACTGAAGCTTTCTTT	CATRTAVATEAFF
TRBD2	TRBV11-2	.	TRBJ2-2	TGTGCCAGCAGCTTCGGGACACTTGGCACTAGCGGGAGTGGGGAGCTGTTTTTT	CASSFGTLGTSGSGELFF
.	TRBV5-1	.	TRBJ2-3	TGCGCCAGCAGCCCCAGCGGAGCTACCACAGATACGCAGTATTTT	CASSPSGATTDTQYF
.	TRBV19	.	TRBJ2-1	TGTGCCAGTAGTATACCCGGGACCAGTGGGAATGAGCAGTTCTTC	CASSIPGTSGNEQFF
.	TRBV6-1	.	TRBJ1-2	TGTGCCAGCAGTGAACCACAGTTCTATGGCTACACCTTC	CASSEPQFYGYTF
TRBD2	TRBV7-9	.	TRBJ2-5	TGTGCCAGCAGCTTGCTAGCGGAAGAGACCCAGTACTTC	CASSLLAEETQYF
.	TRBV6-1	.	TRBJ2-7	TGTGCCGGACGAGGAGGGATCTACGAGCAGTACTTC	CAGRGGIYEQYF
.	TRBV6-1	.	TRBJ2-3	TGTGCCAGCAGTGAGCTGCCCACACTTCTCACAGATACGCAGTATTTT	CASSELPTLLTDTQYF
TRBD1	TRBV6-1	.	TRBJ2-7	TGTGCCAGCAGTGAAAGGACAGGGGAGAGCGAGCAGTACTTC	CASSERTGESEQYF
TRBD2	TRBV19	once	TRBJ2-1	TGTGCCAGTAGTTGGCGGGGGAGGGATGAGCAGTTCTTC	CASSWRGRDEQFF
.	TRBV27	.	TRBJ1-2	TGTGCCAGCAGTTCGCTGAGTAGAGACTATGGCTACACCTTC	CASSSLSRDYGYTF
TRBD1	TRBV29-1	.	TRBJ1-5	TGCAGCGCGCGGGAGGGGGCAGATCAGCCCCAGCATTTT	CSAREGADQPQHF
.	TRBV11-2	once	TRBJ1-1	TGTGCCAGCAGCCCGGACAGAATTAACACTGAAGCTTTCTTT	CASSPDRINTEAFF
TRBD1	TRBV7-6	.	TRBJ1-4	TGTGCCAGCAGCTTAGGGGCAGGGGGGCCTAATGAAAAACTGTTTTTT	CASSLGAGGPNEKLFF
.	TRBV4-1	.	TRBJ1-5	TGCGCCAGCAGCCCTAGGATGGGCAATCAGCCCCAGCATTTT	CASSPRMGNQPQHF
.	TRBV19	.	TRBJ1-2	TGTGCCAGTAGTCAGCCGATGGGATATGGCTACACCTTC	CASSQPMGYGYTF
TRBD1	TRBV5-3	.	TRBJ1-1	TGTGCCAGAAGCTTTTACTCACAGGGGGCGAACACTGAAGCTTTCTTT	CARSFYSQGANTEAFF
TRBD1	TRBV30	.	TRBJ2-1	TGTGCCTGGAGTCAAGGGACAGGGTGGAAAAATGAGCAGTTCTTC	CAWSQGTGWKNEQFF
TRBD2	TRBV4-1	.	TRBJ2-1	TGCGCCAGCAGCCAAGATCCGTACCGGACTAGCGGGTACAATGAGCAGTTCTTC	CASSQDPYRTSGYNEQFF
.	TRBV11-3	.	TRBJ2-3	TGTGCCAGCAGCTTAGTAGGGGCCCGCACAGATACGCAGTATTTT	CASSLVGARTDTQYF
.	TRBV7-2	.	TRBJ2-1	TGTGCCAGCAGCTTTTACAATGAGCAGTTCTTC	CASSFYNEQFF
.	TRBV7-6	.	TRBJ2-5	TGTGCCAGCAGCTTAGGAAGCCAGTACCAAGAGACCCAGTACTTC	CASSLGSQYQETQYF
.	TRBV10-1	.	TRBJ2-3	TGCGCCAGCAGTGTCGACTTGGGCACAGATACGCAGTATTTT	CASSVDLGTDTQYF
.	TRBV7-9	.	TRBJ1-4	TGTGCCAGCAGCCCTCAGGGAGTAGGGGAAAAACTGTTTTTT	CASSPQGVGEKLFF
.	TRBV7-2	.	TRBJ2-7	TGTGCCAGCAGCATTACCTACGAGCAGTACTTC	CASSITYEQYF
TRBD1	TRBV7-9	once	TRBJ1-2	TGTGCCAGCAGCTTAGATACAGGGGGCAGAGGCTACACCTTC	CASSLDTGGRGYTF
.	TRBV2	.	TRBJ2-2	TGTGCCAGCAGTGTAGGCTACACCGGGGAGCTGTTTTTT	CASSVGYTGELFF
TRBD2	TRBV5-1	.	TRBJ2-5	TGCGCCAGCAGCTTGTTTACTAGCGGCCAAGGGGAGACCCAGTACTTC	CASSLFTSGQGETQYF
TRBD2	TRBV19	.	TRBJ2-1	TGTGCCAGTCGGGGGGATTACTACAATGAGCAGTTCTTC	CASRGDYYNEQFF
.	TRBV11-2	.	TRBJ1-2	TGTGCCAGCAGCTTGGGAACCCCGGACAGTCCTTATGGCTACACCTTC	CASSLGTPDSPYGYTF
TRBD2	TRBV9	.	TRBJ2-5	TGTGCCAGCAGCGTAGCTAGCGGGGGGGGGCAAGAGACCCAGTACTTC	CASSVASGGGQETQYF
TRBD1	TRBV2	.	TRBJ1-1	TGTGCCAGCAGCGTGGACAGGGGCGGTAGTGAAGCTTTCTTT	CASSVDRGGSEAFF
TRBD2	TRBV6-1	.	TRBJ2-7	TGTGCCAGCAGTGAAACGGTAGGGGGGACTAGCGGATTC	CASSETVGGTSGF